Listed below are T cell receptor beta chains from one sample, sequenced in a study of molecular identifiers for immune sequencing clone quantification. TCRdb recomputed calls from the PCR reads with MiXCR, one row per CDR3 protein. The sample lists a few hundred thousand distinct CDR3 sequences; 24% were seen once. The specimen was naive CD8+ T cells from blood, with Jurkat cell RNA spiked in. These receptors came from a human donor in good health. Some libraries in this study had Jurkat cell RNA spiked in. CDR3s include the opening cysteine and the closing phenylalanine or tryptophan. Fields, in order: clone size, J gene, D gene, V gene, CDR3 protein, CDR3 DNA. The D gene is left open where the match is weak. Expanded clones are given a class, and other clones once, few, many or no size at all.

. TRBJ2-7 . TRBV29-1 CSVVAATYELYF TGCAGCGTTGTGGCAGCAACCTACGAGCTGTACTTC
few TRBJ2-7 TRBD1 TRBV19 CASSIGQGISYEQYF TGTGCCAGTAGTATTGGACAGGGGATTTCCTACGAGCAGTACTTC
few TRBJ2-1 TRBD2 TRBV11-2 CASSFLAGGPYNEQFF TGTGCCAGCAGCTTTCTAGCGGGGGGGCCATACAATGAGCAGTTCTTC
. TRBJ1-5 . TRBV27 CASSWTVGNQPQHF TGTGCCAGCAGTTGGACAGTCGGGAATCAGCCCCAGCATTTT
many TRBJ2-3 . TRBV29-1 CSVRGSSTDTQYF TGCAGCGTTAGAGGCAGTAGCACAGATACGCAGTATTTT
. TRBJ1-2 TRBD1 TRBV4-1 CSSSQDIGQAIAHGYTF TGCTCCAGCAGCCAAGATATTGGACAGGCAATAGCCCATGGCTACACCTTC
many TRBJ2-5 . TRBV29-1 CSSTGTLGETQYF TGCAGCTCCACCGGGACATTGGGGGAGACCCAGTACTTC
. TRBJ1-3 . TRBV3-1 CASSQDFYSGNTIYF TGTGCCAGCAGCCAAGACTTCTACTCTGGAAACACCATATATTTT
. TRBJ2-7 . TRBV15 CATSRDPDSSYEQYF TGTGCCACCAGCAGAGATCCGGACTCCTCCTACGAGCAGTACTTC
few TRBJ1-1 . TRBV28 CASGEAITEAFF TGTGCCAGTGGCGAGGCAATCACTGAAGCTTTCTTT
. TRBJ2-2 . TRBV30 CAWSTGTGALFF TGTGCCTGGAGCACAGGGACCGGGGCGCTGTTTTTT
. TRBJ1-5 . TRBV19 CASSQKTGLWPQHF TGTGCCAGTAGTCAGAAGACGGGTCTGTGGCCCCAGCATTTT
. TRBJ1-3 . TRBV7-9 CASSPTSGHYSGNTIYF TGTGCCAGCAGCCCCACCTCCGGGCACTACTCTGGAAACACCATATATTTT
many TRBJ2-7 TRBD2 TRBV4-1 CASSLRTSGYYEQYF TGCGCCAGCAGCCTCCGGACTAGCGGGTACTACGAGCAGTACTTC
few TRBJ2-7 . TRBV7-6 CASSLAAGDTGYEQYF TGTGCCAGCAGCTTAGCCGCAGGAGATACCGGCTACGAGCAGTACTTC
many TRBJ2-7 . TRBV2 CASSDGTSSYEQYF TGTGCCAGCAGTGATGGCACAAGCTCCTACGAGCAGTACTTC